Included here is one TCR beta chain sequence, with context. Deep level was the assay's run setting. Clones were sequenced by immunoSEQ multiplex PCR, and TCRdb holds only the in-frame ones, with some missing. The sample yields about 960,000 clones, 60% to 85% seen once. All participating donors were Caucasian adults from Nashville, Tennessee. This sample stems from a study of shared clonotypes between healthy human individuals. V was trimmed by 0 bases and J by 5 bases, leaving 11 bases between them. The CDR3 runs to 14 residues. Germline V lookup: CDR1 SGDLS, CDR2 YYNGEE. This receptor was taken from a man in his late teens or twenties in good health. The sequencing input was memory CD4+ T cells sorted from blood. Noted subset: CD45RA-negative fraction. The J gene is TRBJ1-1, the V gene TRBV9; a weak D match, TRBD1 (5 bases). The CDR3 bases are TGTGCCAGCAGCGTAGGAAGGGCAGGGACTGAAGCTTTCTTT. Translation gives CASSVGRAGTEAFF. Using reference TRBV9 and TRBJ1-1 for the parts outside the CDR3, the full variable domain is DSGVTQTPKHLITATGQRVTLRCSPRSGDLSVYWYQQSLDQGLQFLIQYYNGEERAKGNILERFSAQQFPDLHSELNLSSLELGDSALYFCASSVGRAGTEAFFGQGTRLTVV.